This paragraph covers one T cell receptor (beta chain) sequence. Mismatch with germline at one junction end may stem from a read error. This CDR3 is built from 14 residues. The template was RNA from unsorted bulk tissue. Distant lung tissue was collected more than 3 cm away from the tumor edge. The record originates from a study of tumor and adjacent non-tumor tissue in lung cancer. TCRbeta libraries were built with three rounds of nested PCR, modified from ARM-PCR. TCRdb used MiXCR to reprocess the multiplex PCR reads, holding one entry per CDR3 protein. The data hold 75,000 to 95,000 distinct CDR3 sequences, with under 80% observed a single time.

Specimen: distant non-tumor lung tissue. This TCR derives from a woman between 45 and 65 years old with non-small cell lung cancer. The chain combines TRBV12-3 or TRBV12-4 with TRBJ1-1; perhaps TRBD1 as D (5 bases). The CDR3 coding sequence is TGTTCCAGCAGTTTCACAGGAGGGTGGACTGAAGCTTTCTTT. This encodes CSSSFTGGWTEAFF.